This T cell receptor (beta chain) was sequenced in a study of blood T cell repertoires in COVID-19. On the study more broadly: Sources were T cells, B-cell-depleted T cells, or PBMCs; the material itself was cDNA or gDNA.

Authors' processing steps: Estimated nucleated cell counts came from reference gene primer amplification. Method: immunoSEQ multiplex PCR; TCRdb's copy keeps in-frame clones and lacks some. V, J and clone size derive from that table, while D and trimming were established from the DNA sequence. The data hold fewer than 150,000 clones, with around four fifths observed a single time. CDR3 length: 15 amino acids. V lost 4 bases to trimming and J lost 5 bases; unmatched junction nucleotides: 12. Germline values: CDR1 SGDLS, CDR2 YYNGEE. Sample: peripheral blood. This receptor was obtained from a middle-aged woman with acute or convalescent COVID-19. The chain recombines TRBV9 with TRBJ2-7, with 7 bases aligning to TRBD2. CDR3 DNA sequence: TGTGCCAGCAGCTCCCCCGGAGCGGGGAGCCACGAGCAGTACTTC. This sequence encodes CASSSPGAGSHEQYF. The variable domain in full, completed from reference TRBV9 and TRBJ2-7, reads DSGVTQTPKHLITATGQRVTLRCSPRSGDLSVYWYQQSLDQGLQFLIQYYNGEERAKGNILERFSAQQFPDLHSELNLSSLELGDSALYFCASSSPGAGSHEQYFGPGTRLTVT.